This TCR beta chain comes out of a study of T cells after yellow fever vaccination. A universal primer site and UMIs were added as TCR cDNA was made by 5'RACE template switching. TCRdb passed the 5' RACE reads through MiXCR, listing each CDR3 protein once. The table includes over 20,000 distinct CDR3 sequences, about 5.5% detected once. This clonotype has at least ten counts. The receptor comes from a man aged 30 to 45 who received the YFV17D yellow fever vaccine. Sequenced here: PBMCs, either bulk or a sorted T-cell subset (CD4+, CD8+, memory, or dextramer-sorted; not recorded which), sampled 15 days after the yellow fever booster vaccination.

CDR3 sequence reads: CASREQSPLTEAFF. CDR3 nucleotides: TGTGCCAGCAGGGAACAGTCGCCACTCACTGAAGCTTTCTTT. This chain joins TRBV28 and TRBJ1-1; D call uncertain. Trimming removed 6 bases at V and 4 bases at J, with 15 bases between. In germline, CDR1 is MDHEN, CDR2 SYDVKM. CDR3 length: 14 amino acids.